The 22 T cell receptor beta chains presented below share a single source sample, sequenced in a study of CD4+ T cells in melanoma. Clones were read by immunoSEQ multiplex PCR, and TCRdb kept only the in-frame ones, dropping some. The table has fewer than 15,000 clones, about 80% seen once. The specimen sequenced was cells from a culture (not recorded whether cultured in vitro). These receptors were taken from a human donor with melanoma.

The chain uses TRBV4-2 and TRBJ2-1; D assignment may be TRBD1 or TRBD2 (5 bases each). This CDR3 spans 16 amino acids. The ends were cut back, 4 bases at V and 7 bases at J, with 20 bases in the middle. The germline V gene has CDR1 LGHNA and CDR2 YNFKEQ. The CDR3 DNA reads TGTGCCAGCAGCCCCTTAGGGACGGGGCCCTCGAATGAGCAGTTCTTC. Translation gives CASSPLGTGPSNEQFF.

The V gene is TRBV7-9, the J gene TRBJ1-1; D uncertain. The germline V gene has CDR1 SEHNR and CDR2 FQNEAQ (reference sequence). Trimming took 7 bases from V and 5 from J, leaving 14 bases between them. This CDR3 spans 13 amino acids. The CDR3 is CASKARGETEAFF. In nucleotides, the CDR3 is TGTGCCAGCAAGGCACGGGGAGAAACTGAAGCTTTCTTT.

This clone has a single count. The chain carries TRBV6-6 and TRBJ1-5; possibly TRBD1 for D (6 bases). The CDR3 is made up of 13 amino acids. V was pared by 5 bases and J by 7 bases, with 12 bases between. Germline assignment: CDR1 MNHNY and CDR2 SVGAGI (reference sequence). CDR3 region: CASSHRDGQPQHF. The DNA for the CDR3 is TGTGCCAGCAGTCACAGGGATGGCCAGCCCCAGCATTTT.

The gene calls are TRBV6-5 and TRBJ1-2, with 8 positions matching TRBD1. The junction had 10 bases not matched to a gene; V was cut back by 8 bases and J by 8 bases. The CDR3 is 13 amino acids. The germline V gene encodes CDR1 MNHEY and CDR2 SVGAGI. DNA of the CDR3: TGTGCCAGCTTCGACAGGGGAGGGTTAGGCTACACCTTC. Translated: CASFDRGGLGYTF.

This clone was picked up one time. The gene calls are TRBV5-8 and TRBJ2-7; D is perhaps TRBD1 (6 bases). Germline CDR1 reads SGHTS; CDR2 reads YDEGEE. V dropped 0 bases and J dropped 5 bases, with 12 bases sitting between them. The CDR3 runs 14 residues. CDR3: CASSLDRALDEQYF. The CDR3 DNA is TGTGCCAGCAGCTTGGACAGGGCTCTCGACGAGCAGTACTTC.

The chain joins TRBV4-1 to TRBJ1-6; D unclear. The CDR3 runs 16 residues. Deletions cut 2 bases from V and 3 bases from J, with 11 bases between. Germline V gives CDR1 MGHRA, CDR2 YSYEKL. CDR3 amino acids: CASSQHSGIYNSPLHF. CDR3 sequence (DNA): TGCGCCAGCAGCCAACACTCCGGGATCTATAATTCACCCCTCCACTTT.

This clone was detected only a few times. The chain has TRBV5-1 and TRBJ2-5, with TRBD2 matching over 11 bases. This CDR3 contains 16 residues. From germline, CDR1 is SGHRS and CDR2 YFSETQ. V lost 1 base and J lost 2; bases outside the gene matches: 4. CDR3 DNA sequence: TGCGCCAGCAGCTTGAGGCCTAGCGGGGGGCAAGAGACCCAGTACTTC. Translated: CASSLRPSGGQETQYF.

This clone was detected only once. V gene TRBV5-6 combines with J gene TRBJ1-3, with 8 nucleotides matching TRBD1. The V segment lost 2 bases and the J segment 4 bases; nucleotides outside the gene matches: 2. Per the germline V gene, CDR1 is SGHDT and CDR2 is YYEEEE. The CDR3 totals 14 residues. CDR3 bases: TGTGCCAGCAGCTTTCAGGGGGCCGGAAACACCATATATTTT. Translated, it gives CASSFQGAGNTIYF.

The chain is built from TRBV30 and TRBJ1-3; D might be TRBD1 (6 bases). The CDR3 runs to 17 residues. CDR1 and CDR2 from the germline V gene are GTSNPN and SVGIG (reference sequence). V lost 0 bases and J 3 bases, leaving 18 bases between the germline ends. Written as DNA, the CDR3 is TGTGCCTGGAGTGTACAGGGTTCGGTATCTGGTGGAAACACCATATATTTT. It encodes CAWSVQGSVSGGNTIYF.

This chain uses TRBV7-8 with TRBJ1-1; D ambiguous. Germline lookup yields CDR1 SGHVS and CDR2 FQNEAQ. V dropped 2 bases and J dropped 7 bases, with 8 bases sitting between them. The CDR3 covers 12 residues. CDR3 residues: CASSLSLSEAFF. In nucleotides, the CDR3 is TGTGCCAGCAGCTTATCCCTTAGTGAAGCTTTCTTT.

The chain has TRBV2 and TRBJ2-7; D ambiguous. The germline V gene has CDR1 SNHLY and CDR2 FYNNEI. V lost 4 bases to trimming and J lost 3 bases, with 7 bases between them. The CDR3 covers 12 residues. The CDR3 region is CASSAYDYEQYF. DNA of the CDR3: TGTGCCAGCAGTGCCTATGACTACGAGCAGTACTTC.

The CDR3 DNA is TGTGCCAGCACTTTGACAGGGGGCAATGAAAAACTGTTTTTT. Encoded protein: CASTLTGGNEKLFF. The V gene is TRBV2, the J gene TRBJ1-4; TRBD1 matches at 10 bases. Losses at the gene ends were 7 bases for V and 5 bases for J; bases not matched to a gene: 4. The CDR3 loop spans 14 amino acids. The germline gives CDR1 SNHLY, CDR2 FYNNEI.

The chain combines TRBV7-7 with TRBJ2-1; D ambiguous. The germline CDR1 and CDR2 sequences are SSHAT and FNYEAQ (reference sequence). Deletions cut 1 base from V and 1 base from J, with 8 bases between. The CDR3 covers 15 residues. In nucleotides, the CDR3 is TGTGCCAGCAGCTTAGGTTCACGGTCCTACAATGAGCAGTTCTTC. This translates into CASSLGSRSYNEQFF.

V is TRBV27 and J is TRBJ2-3; D possibly uses TRBD1 or TRBD2 (5 bases each). This CDR3 spans 15 amino acids. The germline CDR1 and CDR2 sequences are MNHEY and SMNVEV (reference sequence). The germline V and J ends were trimmed by 3 bases and 3 bases, with 13 bases remaining between them. DNA of the CDR3: TGTGCCAGCAGTTTTACTAGGGGCGGAACAGATACGCAGTATTTT. Translating gives CASSFTRGGTDTQYF.

The chain uses TRBV5-6 and TRBJ2-7; either TRBD1 or TRBD2 may fit D (5 bases each). The CDR3 extends over 12 amino acids. V dropped 4 bases and J dropped 3 bases, with 8 bases sitting between them. Per germline, CDR1 SGHDT and CDR2 YYEEEE. CDR3 sequence reads: CASSRGVYEQYF. The CDR3 DNA reads TGTGCCAGCAGCCGAGGGGTCTACGAGCAGTACTTC.

The rearrangement uses TRBV6-6 and TRBJ2-2; D not certain. The CDR3 totals 15 residues. Trimming took 6 bases from V and 7 from J, leaving 18 bases between them. The germline CDR1 and CDR2 sequences are MNHNY and SVGAGI (reference sequence). For the CDR3, the DNA is TGTGCCAGCAGCACACCCTTTCTAGAGTTCGGGGAGCTGTTTTTT. It codes for CASSTPFLEFGELFF.

The chain has TRBV14 and TRBJ1-6; 7 nucleotides line up with TRBD1. The CDR3 totals 18 residues. V lost 6 bases to trimming and J lost 7 bases; unmatched junction nucleotides: 18. Germline V gives CDR1 SGHDN, CDR2 FVKESK. This CDR3 reads CASSHSIGRTGGNSPLHF. Here the CDR3 DNA reads TGTGCCAGCAGTCACTCTATCGGTCGGACAGGCGGCAATTCACCCCTCCACTTT.

J is TRBJ1-4 and V is TRBV19; 8 bases fit TRBD1. Germline V gene lookup returns CDR1 LNHDA and CDR2 SQIVND (reference sequence). Trimming removed 11 bases from V and 8 bases from J; junction bases left unmatched: 10. There are 13 residues in the CDR3. Here the CDR3 reads CACQGAIREKLFF. For the CDR3, the DNA is TGTGCCTGCCAGGGGGCAATCAGGGAAAAACTGTTTTTT.

The J gene is TRBJ2-1, the V gene TRBV10-3; the D is unclear. CDR1 and CDR2 from the germline V gene are ENHRY and SYGVKD. The length of the CDR3 is 15 residues. V was shortened by 2 bases and J by 0 bases, with 8 bases between the two germline ends. Here the CDR3 DNA reads TGTGCCATCAGTGAGGCCGGAAGCTCCTACAATGAGCAGTTCTTC. Its protein product is CAISEAGSSYNEQFF.

This clone was seen a few times. This CDR3 is CASGLVLGRENQPQHF. CDR3 in DNA: TGTGCTAGTGGTTTGGTACTCGGAAGGGAGAATCAGCCCCAGCATTTT. The chain links TRBV12-5 to TRBJ1-5; D not certain. The CDR3 spans 16 residues. Trimming took 0 bases from V and 4 from J, leaving 13 bases between them. Germline V gene lookup returns CDR1 LGHNT and CDR2 FRNRAP.

The chain joins TRBV6-5 to TRBJ1-1; the match to TRBD1 covers 9 bases. The CDR3 has 14 amino acids. V lost 6 bases to trimming and J lost 4 bases; unmatched junction nucleotides: 6. Germline CDR1 and CDR2: MNHEY and SVGAGI. The CDR3 sequence is CASSPGDRATEAFF. As DNA, the CDR3 is TGTGCCAGCAGCCCCGGGGACAGGGCCACTGAAGCTTTCTTT.

The V and J genes are TRBV5-4 and TRBJ1-2, with 9 bases aligning to TRBD1. This CDR3 is built from 14 residues. V was clipped by 4 bases and J by 7 bases; unmatched bases: 8. CDR1 SGHNT and CDR2 YYREEE come from the germline V gene (reference sequence). CDR3 DNA sequence: TGTGCCAGCAGCCAAGGGACAGGGCTAAGTGGCTACACCTTC. Translating gives CASSQGTGLSGYTF.